This passage covers 15 T cell receptor beta chains from one sample sequenced in a study of blood T cell repertoires in COVID-19. Sequencing was performed with immunoSEQ multiplex PCR; in TCRdb, only in-frame clones are kept and a portion is missing. This table holds approximately 58,000 clones, around 84% found once. Source material: peripheral blood. These receptors came from a woman aged 55 to 70 with acute or convalescent COVID-19.

The V gene is TRBV9, the J gene TRBJ1-1, with unresolved D. From germline, CDR1 is SGDLS and CDR2 YYNGEE. The CDR3 has 14 amino acids. Trimming removed 0 bases from V and 0 bases from J, with 6 bases in between. CDR3 sequence reads: CASSVAFLNTEAFF. For the CDR3, the DNA is TGTGCCAGCAGCGTAGCTTTTCTGAACACTGAAGCTTTCTTT.

The chain employs TRBV6-5 and TRBJ2-2, with TRBD1 identical over 8 bases. CDR1 is MNHEY and CDR2 is SVGAGI in the germline V gene. After removal of 8 bases from V and 1 base from J, the junction contained 6 bases not matched to a gene. This CDR3 is 15 amino acids long. Written as DNA, the CDR3 is TGTGCCAGCGGGCCCGGACAGGGGAACACCGGGGAGCTGTTTTTT. Encoded protein: CASGPGQGNTGELFF.

The rearrangement uses TRBV15 and TRBJ2-5; D possibly corresponds to TRBD2 (6 bases). The V gene lost 1 base and the J gene lost 5 bases, with 17 bases spanning the gap. CDR1 and CDR2 from the germline V gene are LNHNV and YYDKDF (reference sequence). CDR3 length: 16 residues. The CDR3 region has the DNA TGTGCCACCAGCAGAGGAGGTGGGGGGAATCGGGAGACCCAGTACTTC. It codes for CATSRGGGGNRETQYF.

V and J are TRBV9 and TRBJ1-1, with TRBD1 matching over 8 bases. The CDR3 spans 15 residues. The V segment lost 4 bases and the J segment 3 bases; nucleotides outside the gene matches: 8. Germline V gene data show CDR1 as SGDLS and CDR2 as YYNGEE. CDR3 DNA sequence: TGTGCCAGCAGCTTACTTACAGGGGGTGACACTGAAGCTTTCTTT. Translated: CASSLLTGGDTEAFF.

This clone was seen a single time. The chain recombines TRBV5-1 with TRBJ2-6, with a weak D call TRBD1 (5 bases). The germline V gene has CDR1 SGHRS and CDR2 YFSETQ. The CDR3 extends over 15 amino acids. Trimming cost V 4 bases and J 4 bases, with 12 bases left between them. CDR3 region: CASSPGLMGANVLTF. The CDR3, as DNA: TGCGCCAGCAGCCCAGGGTTGATGGGGGCCAACGTCCTGACTTTC. Full variable domain (remainder filled in from reference TRBV5-1 and TRBJ2-6): KAGVTQTPRYLIKTRGQQVTLSCSPISGHRSVSWYQQTPGQGLQFLFEYFSETQRNKGNFPGRFSGRQFSNSRSEMNVSTLELGDSALYLCASSPGLMGANVLTFGAGSRLTVL.

The chain carries TRBV3-1 (or the pseudogene TRBV3-2) and TRBJ1-3; D might be TRBD1 (6 bases). Trimming stripped 4 bases from V and 0 bases from J, with 10 bases between. Germline lookup yields CDR1 LGHDT and CDR2 YNNKEL (reference sequence). The CDR3 covers 15 residues. CDR3 sequence reads: CASSPGQFSGNTIYF. The CDR3, as DNA: TGTGCCAGCAGCCCTGGACAGTTCTCTGGAAACACCATATATTTT.

This clone has just one count. The chain employs TRBV19 and TRBJ2-4, with 8 nucleotides matching TRBD1. This CDR3 has 14 amino acids. The V gene's germline CDR1 is LNHDA and CDR2 SQIVND (reference sequence). The V gene end was trimmed by 8 bases and the J gene end by 9 bases; junction bases not matched to a gene: 12. For the CDR3, the DNA is TGTGCCAGTGGGGACAGGTCAGCCATAGTCATTCAGTACTTC. Its protein product is CASGDRSAIVIQYF.

The gene calls are TRBV19 and TRBJ1-1, with TRBD1 identical over 8 bases. This CDR3 is built from 14 residues. From germline, CDR1 is LNHDA and CDR2 SQIVND (reference sequence). Trimming at V came to 10 bases and at J to 0 bases, leaving 7 bases not matched to a gene. Here the CDR3 DNA reads TGTGCCACCCAGGACAGGGCGATGAACACTGAAGCTTTCTTT. Translated: CATQDRAMNTEAFF. Based on the CDR3 plus reference TRBV19 and TRBJ1-1, the full variable domain is DGGITQSPKYLFRKEGQNVTLSCEQNLNHDAMYWYRQDPGQGLRLIYYSQIVNDFQKGDIAEGYSVSREKKESFPLTVTSAQKNPTAFYLCATQDRAMNTEAFFGQGTRLTVV.

CDR3 DNA sequence: TGTGCCAGTAGTGAGCAGGGGGATAATTCACCCCTCCACTTT. This codes for CASSEQGDNSPLHF. This chain links TRBV19 with TRBJ1-6; 7 bases map to TRBD1. Germline CDR1 is LNHDA and CDR2 is SQIVND (reference sequence). V shed 5 bases, J shed 5 bases, and the junction held 3 bases outside the gene matches. The CDR3 sequence is 14 residues long. The full variable domain, completed using reference TRBV19 and TRBJ1-6, is DGGITQSPKYLFRKEGQNVTLSCEQNLNHDAMYWYRQDPGQGLRLIYYSQIVNDFQKGDIAEGYSVSREKKESFPLTVTSAQKNPTAFYLCASSEQGDNSPLHFGNGTRLTVT.

The table lists this clone with a few counts. The V and J genes are TRBV29-1 and TRBJ1-3; D call uncertain. Trimming shortened V by 7 bases and J by 0 bases, and 10 bases separated the two germline ends. Germline assignment: CDR1 SQVTM and CDR2 ANQGSEA. This CDR3 is built from 13 residues. The chain's CDR3 is CSAEAPSGNTIYF. In DNA form, the CDR3 reads TGCAGCGCGGAAGCCCCCTCTGGAAACACCATATATTTT.

The J gene is TRBJ2-2, the V gene TRBV10-1; 9 nucleotides match TRBD1. In germline, CDR1 is WNHNN, CDR2 SYGVQD (reference sequence). The CDR3 is 15 residues long. Trimming took 6 bases from V and 4 from J; bases not matched to a gene: 6. This CDR3 reads CASRGDRDPTGELFF. CDR3 nucleotides: TGCGCCAGCAGGGGGGACAGGGACCCCACCGGGGAGCTGTTTTTT.

The rearrangement uses TRBV6-1 and TRBJ1-1, with 8 positions matching TRBD1. V lost 3 bases, J lost 1 base, and 4 bases stayed unmatched. Germline V gene data show CDR1 as MNHNS and CDR2 as SASEGT. The CDR3 has 15 amino acids. In DNA, the CDR3 is TGTGCCAGCAGTGAGGACAGGGCCCGGAACACTGAAGCTTTCTTT. It specifies CASSEDRARNTEAFF.

V is TRBV19 and J is TRBJ2-2; 7 bases match TRBD1. Looked up from germline, CDR1 is LNHDA and CDR2 is SQIVND (reference sequence). V was pared by 3 bases and J by 0 bases, with 10 bases of the junction left unmatched. The CDR3 contains 18 residues. In DNA form, the CDR3 reads TGTGCCAGTAGTATCCCCCGGACAGGCCAGCCGAACACCGGGGAGCTGTTTTTT. Its translation: CASSIPRTGQPNTGELFF.

The J gene is TRBJ1-1, the V gene TRBV25-1; tentative D call: TRBD1 (5 bases). The CDR3 covers 15 residues. Germline CDR1 reads MGHDK; CDR2 reads SYGVNS. V lost 3 bases to trimming and J lost 1 base, with 12 bases between them. The CDR3 DNA is TGTGCCAGCAGTGAGGCAGGGCCCAAGAACACTGAAGCTTTCTTT. Residues: CASSEAGPKNTEAFF. Full variable domain (rest looked up from reference TRBV25-1 and TRBJ1-1): EADIYQTPRYLVIGTGKKITLECSQTMGHDKMYWYQQDPGMELHLIHYSYGVNSTEKGDLSSESTVSRIRTEHFPLTLESARPSHTSQYLCASSEAGPKNTEAFFGQGTRLTVV.

The chain combines TRBV5-1 with TRBJ2-2; D is undetermined. With 1 base removed from V and 0 bases from J, the gap between germline ends came to 7 bases. The germline V gene encodes CDR1 SGHRS and CDR2 YFSETQ. The CDR3 is made up of 15 amino acids. This chain's CDR3 is CASSLTITNTGELFF. The CDR3, as DNA: TGCGCCAGCAGCTTGACAATCACGAACACCGGGGAGCTGTTTTTT.